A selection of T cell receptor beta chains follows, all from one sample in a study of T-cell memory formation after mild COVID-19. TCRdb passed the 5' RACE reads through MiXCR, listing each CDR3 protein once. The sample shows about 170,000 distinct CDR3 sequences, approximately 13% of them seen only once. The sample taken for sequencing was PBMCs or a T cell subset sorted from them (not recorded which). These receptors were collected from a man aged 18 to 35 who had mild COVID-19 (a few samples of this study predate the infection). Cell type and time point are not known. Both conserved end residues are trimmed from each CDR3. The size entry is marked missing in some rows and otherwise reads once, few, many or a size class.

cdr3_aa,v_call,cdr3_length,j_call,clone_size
ASSSVAGGYEQY,TRBV7-2,12,TRBJ2-7,.
SAGTPATNEKLF,TRBV20-1,12,TRBJ1-4,many
ASSEGGVGGYT,TRBV25-1,11,TRBJ1-2,few
ASRGQTNTGELF,TRBV7-9,12,TRBJ2-2,many
ASSLRQGSGNTEAF,TRBV28,14,TRBJ1-1,few
ASSLGGDVDTQY,TRBV7-2,12,TRBJ2-3,many
ASSSRAGANEQF,TRBV7-9,12,TRBJ2-1,.
ASSHDGDYEQY,TRBV5-1,11,TRBJ2-7,few
ASSFGTEPGTGELF,TRBV5-1,14,TRBJ2-2,few
ASSRMGDTQY,TRBV19,10,TRBJ2-3,few
ASSLSAGGGDTQY,TRBV7-2,13,TRBJ2-3,few
ASSLYRGQGEAF,TRBV5-6,12,TRBJ1-1,few
ASSLGTIGTYEQY,TRBV11-2,13,TRBJ2-7,.
ASRGLARGTDTQY,TRBV19,13,TRBJ2-3,.